The count of the clone carrying this TCR beta chain is one. The antigen remains undetermined. Patients were ruled out by autoimmune disease history or systemic immunosuppression. Samples of blood were obtained at baseline, on cycle 4 day 1, and on cycle 7 day 1. Trimming removed 5 bases from V and 1 base from J, with 18 bases in between. The CDR3 length is 17 residues. CDR1 SEHNR and CDR2 FQNEAQ come from the germline V gene (reference sequence). The source of the sample is a study of OX40 agonist ivuxolimab in advanced cancers. Whole-study context: Cohort: 80% to 90% men, mean age 60, aged roughly 23 to 79. Study-wide results and caveats: The work left the antigen specificity of expanded peripheral T cells undetermined.

TCRdb keeps only in-frame clones here, not all; method: immunoSEQ multiplex PCR. The profile shows 42,000 or so clones, roughly nine tenths of them singletons. This TCR came from an adult with an advanced solid tumor such as melanoma, head and neck, liver or kidney cancer. The V gene is TRBV7-9, the J gene TRBJ1-5; D perhaps matches TRBD1 (5 bases). Specimen: CD4+ or CD8+ T cells sorted from blood, collected in a trial of the OX40 agonist ivuxolimab. The CDR3 loop is CASSLPSPGRSNQPQHF. The CDR3 coding sequence is TGTGCCAGCAGCCTACCCTCACCGGGACGGAGCAATCAGCCCCAGCATTTT.